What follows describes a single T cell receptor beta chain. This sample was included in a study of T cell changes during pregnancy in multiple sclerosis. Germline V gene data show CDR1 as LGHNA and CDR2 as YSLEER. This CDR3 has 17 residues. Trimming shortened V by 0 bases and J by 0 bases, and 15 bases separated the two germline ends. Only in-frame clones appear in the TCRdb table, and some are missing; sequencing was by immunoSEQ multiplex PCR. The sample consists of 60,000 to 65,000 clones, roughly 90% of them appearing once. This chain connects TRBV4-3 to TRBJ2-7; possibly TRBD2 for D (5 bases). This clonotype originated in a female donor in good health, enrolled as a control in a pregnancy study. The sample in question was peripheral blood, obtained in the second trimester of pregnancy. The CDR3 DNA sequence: TGCGCCAGCAGCCAAGATCGAGGGCGGGCTAGCTCCTACGAGCAGTACTTC. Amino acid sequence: CASSQDRGRASSYEQYF.